One sample yielded the 27 T cell receptor beta chains listed below, sequenced in a study of memory CD4+ T cells and cytomegalovirus serostatus. The data were produced by immunoSEQ multiplex PCR, yet TCRdb's version contains in-frame clones alone and is incomplete. The profile shows tens of thousands of clones, about three quarters of them singletons. The sort gate was single viable CD3+CD4+CD8-CD45RO+ cells for memory CD4+ T cells. The sequenced sample was memory CD4+ T cells from blood. These receptors originate from an adult in good health and CMV-seronegative.

The V gene is TRBV9, the J gene TRBJ2-3; D is unclear. Trimming pared 2 bases from V and 0 bases from J, leaving 7 bases between. The length of the CDR3 is 14 residues. CDR1 is SGDLS, CDR2 YYNGEE, per germline. CDR3 amino acids: CASSVYPSTDTQYF. In DNA form, the CDR3 reads TGTGCCAGCAGCGTGTATCCTAGCACAGATACGCAGTATTTT. Based on the CDR3 plus reference TRBV9 and TRBJ2-3, the full variable domain is DSGVTQTPKHLITATGQRVTLRCSPRSGDLSVYWYQQSLDQGLQFLIQYYNGEERAKGNILERFSAQQFPDLHSELNLSSLELGDSALYFCASSVYPSTDTQYFGPGTRLTVL.

Notes on this clone: Distinct nucleotide sequences in the sample also encode this CDR3. The genes are TRBV20-1 and TRBJ2-5; D unclear. V shed 5 bases and J shed 0 bases, with 4 bases lying between them. This CDR3 region has 11 residues. The germline V gene encodes CDR1 DFQATT and CDR2 SNEGSKA (reference sequence). CDR3: CSAEYQETQYF. In DNA form, the CDR3 reads TGCAGTGCTGAGTACCAAGAGACCCAGTACTTC.

The gene calls are TRBV7-9 and TRBJ2-3; perhaps TRBD1 as D (6 bases). The germline V gene encodes CDR1 SEHNR and CDR2 FQNEAQ (reference sequence). CDR3 length equals 17 residues. Trimming took 1 base from V and 5 from J, leaving 19 bases between them. CDR3 protein: CASSLGGQRGGGDTQYF. CDR3 nucleotides: TGTGCCAGCAGCTTAGGAGGCCAGCGAGGGGGTGGAGATACGCAGTATTTT.

V gene TRBV28 combines with J gene TRBJ2-6; TRBD2 agrees at 7 bases. The V gene's germline CDR1 is MDHEN and CDR2 SYDVKM. This CDR3 has 18 residues. After removal of 4 bases from V and 2 bases from J, the junction contained 11 bases not matched to a gene. CDR3 bases: TGTGCCAGCAGTTCTTGGGGCGGGAGAGTGACTGGGGCCAACGTCCTGACTTTC. Amino acids: CASSSWGGRVTGANVLTF.

CDR3 in amino acids: CASSFSYSGRRNNEQFF. CDR3 DNA: TGTGCCAGCAGCTTTAGCTATAGCGGGAGGAGAAACAATGAGCAGTTCTTC. The chain uses TRBV11-3 and TRBJ2-1; 10 nucleotides line up with TRBD2. J gave up 5 bases and V 3 bases, and 10 bases lay outside the gene matches. CDR1 is SGHNT, CDR2 YENEEA, per germline. The CDR3 runs to 17 residues.

The chain carries TRBV5-4 and TRBJ2-7; 7 positions agree with TRBD2. CDR3 length: 15 amino acids. V lost 3 bases and J lost 0; bases outside the gene matches: 6. CDR1 SGHNT and CDR2 YYREEE come from the germline V gene (reference sequence). The CDR3 protein is CASSWLERDSYEQYF. The DNA of the CDR3 is TGTGCCAGCAGCTGGCTAGAGCGGGACTCCTACGAGCAGTACTTC.

The chain has TRBV7-2 and TRBJ2-5; TRBD1 matches 8 bases. V lost 3 bases to trimming and J lost 5 bases; unmatched junction nucleotides: 8. The CDR3 has 15 residues. CDR1 is SGHTA, CDR2 FQGNSA, per germline. The CDR3 sequence: CASSFRAGGGETQYF. CDR3 bases: TGTGCCAGCAGCTTTAGGGCAGGGGGCGGCGAGACCCAGTACTTC.

The rearrangement uses TRBV11-2 and TRBJ2-7; D may be TRBD1 or TRBD2 (5 bases each). Trimming cost V 1 base and J 6 bases, with 16 bases left between them. CDR1 is SGHAT and CDR2 is FQNNGV in the germline V gene. The CDR3 runs to 15 residues. CDR3 in DNA: TGTGCCAGCAGCTTAGCTGTGCAGGGAGTCCGCGAGCAGTACTTC. It translates to CASSLAVQGVREQYF.

J is TRBJ2-3 and V is TRBV29-1; perhaps TRBD2 as D (6 bases). The CDR3 spans 13 residues. V dropped 5 bases and J dropped 2 bases, with 11 bases sitting between them. The germline V gene has CDR1 SQVTM and CDR2 ANQGSEA. CDR3 residues: CSVWPGATDTQYF. As DNA, the CDR3 is TGCAGCGTTTGGCCGGGAGCCACAGATACGCAGTATTTT.

The genes are TRBV7-2 and TRBJ2-1, with TRBD2 matching 16 bases. CDR1 is SGHTA, CDR2 FQGNSA, per germline. The CDR3 runs 15 residues. The ends lost 5 bases at V and 7 bases at J; junction bases unmatched: 2. The CDR3 region is CASSRGLAGGNEQFF. CDR3 coding DNA: TGTGCCAGCAGCAGGGGACTAGCGGGGGGGAATGAGCAGTTCTTC.

J is TRBJ2-7 and V is TRBV5-4, with D possibly TRBD2 on 5 matching bases. CDR1 and CDR2 (germline): SGHNT, YYREEE (reference sequence). V was pared by 0 bases and J by 3 bases, with 16 bases between. This CDR3 has 16 amino acids. CDR3 sequence: CASSLGGSFRFYEQYF. The CDR3 bases are TGTGCCAGCAGCTTGGGAGGGAGCTTTAGATTCTACGAGCAGTACTTC.

V is TRBV6-5 and J is TRBJ1-1; D unresolved. Trimming took 4 bases from V and 1 from J, leaving 13 bases between them. This CDR3 comprises 15 residues. CDR1 and CDR2 (germline): MNHEY, SVGAGI. CDR3 sequence (DNA): TGTGCCAGCAGTTTCCCTACGGCAGGGAACACTGAAGCTTTCTTT. Protein product: CASSFPTAGNTEAFF.

The chain has TRBV5-1 and TRBJ2-2, with a weak D call TRBD1 (6 bases). The germline V gene has CDR1 SGHRS and CDR2 YFSETQ. The CDR3 spans 21 residues. The germline V and J ends were trimmed by 3 bases and 0 bases, with 27 bases remaining between them. DNA of the CDR3: TGCGCCAGCAGCTCCCTACCCTTAAGCCTTAGAGGGGGAGCGAACACCGGGGAGCTGTTTTTT. This encodes CASSSLPLSLRGGANTGELFF.

Turning to this clone: This CDR3 is also generated by other DNA sequences in the sample. The chain employs TRBV11-3 and TRBJ2-1; D is perhaps TRBD1 or TRBD2 (5 bases each). Deletions cut 0 bases from V and 8 bases from J, with 5 bases between. Germline loops: CDR1 SGHNT, CDR2 YENEEA. The CDR3 extends over 12 amino acids. CDR3 sequence reads: CASSLEGDEQFF. DNA of the CDR3: TGTGCCAGCAGCTTAGAGGGGGATGAGCAGTTCTTC.

This clone appeared a few times. The V gene is TRBV28, the J gene TRBJ2-3; the match to TRBD2 covers 14 bases. The CDR3 covers 18 residues. The germline V gene has CDR1 MDHEN and CDR2 SYDVKM. The junction had 7 bases not matched to a gene; V was cut back by 5 bases and J by 0 bases. The CDR3 coding sequence is TGTGCCAGCAGTCTACCGGGACTAGCGGGAGCTAGCACAGATACGCAGTATTTT. Translated, it gives CASSLPGLAGASTDTQYF.

The rearrangement links TRBV9 to TRBJ2-1; D assignment may be TRBD1 or TRBD2 (5 bases each). V gave up 7 bases and J gave up 8 bases, with 13 bases separating them. Germline CDR1 SGDLS, CDR2 YYNGEE. This CDR3 region has 12 residues. CDR3 amino acids: CASGTLVDEQFF. CDR3 DNA: TGTGCCAGCGGGACCCTCGTCGATGAGCAGTTCTTC.

This clone has just one count. The DNA of the CDR3 is TGTGCCAGCAGCTTAGAAGGGACACCCTACAATGAGCAGTTCTTC. Translation: CASSLEGTPYNEQFF. The J gene is TRBJ2-1, the V gene TRBV7-2; a weak D match, TRBD1 (6 bases). The CDR3 contains 15 residues. Germline V gives CDR1 SGHTA, CDR2 FQGNSA. V was pared by 1 base and J by 2 bases, with 9 bases between.

The rearrangement links TRBV5-6 to TRBJ1-2; maybe TRBD1 (6 bases). There are 15 residues in the CDR3. Between the trimmed V and J ends, which lost 4 bases and 7 bases, there was a span of 20 bases. Germline CDR1 reads SGHDT; CDR2 reads YYEEEE. The CDR3 DNA reads as TGTGCCAGCAGCGGGGGGCCCAACGCACCCGGTGGCTACACCTTC. Protein product: CASSGGPNAPGGYTF.

V is TRBV5-6 and J is TRBJ2-6; D not resolved. Trimming left V 0 bases short and J 0 bases short, with 4 bases between. This CDR3 has 15 residues. Germline V CDR1 and CDR2: SGHDT, YYEEEE. This CDR3 reads CASSLDYSGANVLTF. The DNA of the CDR3 is TGTGCCAGCAGCTTGGACTACTCTGGGGCCAACGTCCTGACTTTC.

The J gene is TRBJ2-2, the V gene TRBV2, with D perhaps TRBD2 (6 bases). V was clipped by 4 bases and J by 3 bases, with 12 bases between them. The CDR3 extends over 15 amino acids. From germline, CDR1 is SNHLY and CDR2 FYNNEI. DNA for the CDR3: TGTGCCAGCAGTGTTGGGAGACTAGACACCGGGGAGCTGTTTTTT. As protein: CASSVGRLDTGELFF.

This chain uses TRBV29-1 with TRBJ1-1, with TRBD1 as a possible D gene (5 bases). Germline V gene sequence: CDR1 SQVTM, CDR2 ANQGSEA. The V end lost 7 bases, the J end lost 3 bases, and 15 bases lay between the germline ends. The CDR3 has 13 residues. This CDR3 reads CSGGQGADTEAFF. DNA of the CDR3: TGCAGCGGCGGCCAGGGAGCGGACACTGAAGCTTTCTTT.

The DNA for the CDR3 is TGCGCCAGCAGCTTGGGATACGAGCAGTACTTC. Encoded protein: CASSLGYEQYF. The chain uses TRBV5-1 and TRBJ2-7, with D unresolved. Germline V lookup: CDR1 SGHRS, CDR2 YFSETQ. V was cut by 0 bases and J by 4 bases, with 2 bases left in between. This CDR3 spans 11 amino acids.

V gene TRBV7-2 combines with J gene TRBJ2-5; 11 positions match TRBD2. There are 18 residues in the CDR3. V trimming: 1 base; J trimming: 2 bases; junction bases outside the gene matches: 9. CDR1 and CDR2 (germline): SGHTA, FQGNSA. The CDR3 loop is CASSLVAGGLGGQETQYF. For the CDR3, the DNA is TGTGCCAGCAGCTTAGTAGCGGGAGGGCTCGGGGGTCAAGAGACCCAGTACTTC.

In DNA form, the CDR3 reads TGTGCCAGCAGCTCTAGCGGGGACTCCTACAATGAGCAGTTCTTC. Translating it yields CASSSSGDSYNEQFF. The rearrangement links TRBV7-2 to TRBJ2-1; 9 bases fit TRBD2. CDR1 SGHTA and CDR2 FQGNSA come from the germline V gene. The CDR3 spans 15 residues. The trim removed 4 bases at V and 0 bases at J, leaving 1 base unmatched.

This chain links TRBV6-5 with TRBJ1-2, with D uncertain. The V gene lost 8 bases and the J gene lost 8 bases, with 21 bases spanning the gap. The CDR3 contains 14 residues. From germline, CDR1 is MNHEY and CDR2 SVGAGI. The DNA for the CDR3 is TGTGCCAGCTCAGTTTACGGCAGCCCTCTGGGCTACACCTTC. Its translation is CASSVYGSPLGYTF.

The chain joins TRBV28 to TRBJ2-7, with TRBD1 as a possible D gene (6 bases). The germline gives CDR1 MDHEN, CDR2 SYDVKM. V dropped 3 bases and J dropped 2 bases, with 17 bases sitting between them. The CDR3 has 16 amino acids. The DNA of the CDR3 is TGTGCCAGCAGTTTGGATCTGCAGGGGACGACCTACGAGCAGTACTTC. As protein: CASSLDLQGTTYEQYF.

This chain connects TRBV10-3 to TRBJ2-5; maybe TRBD2 (7 bases). V lost 3 bases and J lost 3, with 17 bases in between. Germline V gene lookup returns CDR1 ENHRY and CDR2 SYGVKD. The CDR3 is made up of 16 amino acids. CDR3 sequence (DNA): TGTGCCATCAGTGAAGTGGGACAAGCGGGAAAAGAGACCCAGTACTTC. This translates into CAISEVGQAGKETQYF.